This TCR beta chain emerged from a study of OX40 agonist ivuxolimab in advanced cancers. This CDR3 contains 14 residues. The junction had 7 bases not matched to a gene; V was cut back by 4 bases and J by 9 bases. Per the germline V gene, CDR1 is SGHNT and CDR2 is YENEEA. Study-wide points: Clones of CD4+ and CD8+ blood T cells grew by week 6 at doses of 0.1 to 3.0 mg/kg.

Samples of blood were obtained at baseline, on cycle 4 day 1, and on cycle 7 day 1. Clones were read by immunoSEQ multiplex PCR, and TCRdb kept only the in-frame ones, dropping some. The sample includes about 79,000 clones, around 91% seen only once; the top ten take around 0.34%. About this clone: No antigen is known for it.

The chain has TRBV11-3 and TRBJ2-1, with TRBD1 matching over 9 bases. This sequence was found in an adult with an advanced solid tumor such as melanoma, head and neck, liver or kidney cancer. The sequencing used CD4+ or CD8+ T cells sorted from blood, collected in a trial of the OX40 agonist ivuxolimab. DNA for the CDR3: TGTGCCAGCAGCTCACAGGGGGCATCTGCTGAGCAGTTCTTC. Translation: CASSSQGASAEQFF.